The sequence of this TCR beta chain was determined in a study of beta chain features in type 1 diabetes. Points from the study as a whole: VDJ junctions from type 1 diabetes patients carried fewer insertions and larger deletions. There was no resolution here of whether HLA type influences TCRB rearrangement. A moderate, significant TCRB CDR3 shortening appeared in type 1 diabetes across four CD4+ subsets.

CDR1 MNHEY and CDR2 SVGAGI come from the germline V gene. The CDR3 loop spans 13 amino acids. J was trimmed by 4 bases and V by 8 bases; bases with no gene match: 6. As regards this clone: What it binds is not known.

Approximately 0.11 L of blood, on average, came from one heparinised draw per donor. CD4+ cells of the naive, central memory, regulatory and stem cell-like memory types were sorted via CD45RO/CCR7/CD25/CD127/CD95/CD27. As every portion of the isolated RNA was reverse transcribed, the sequencing read expressed TCRB transcripts. Only in-frame clones appear in the TCRdb table, and some are missing; sequencing was by immunoSEQ multiplex PCR. The top ten clones hold approximately 0.043% of a sample with hundreds of thousands of clones, over 13% of them seen once. The genes are TRBV6-5 and TRBJ2-7; 9 bases are shared with TRBD1. The receptor was isolated from a man aged 18 to 30 with type 1 diabetes. Sample: naive CD4+ T cells from blood. CDR3 residues: CASVGTGSYEQYF. The CDR3 bases are TGTGCCAGCGTAGGGACAGGGTCTTACGAGCAGTACTTC.